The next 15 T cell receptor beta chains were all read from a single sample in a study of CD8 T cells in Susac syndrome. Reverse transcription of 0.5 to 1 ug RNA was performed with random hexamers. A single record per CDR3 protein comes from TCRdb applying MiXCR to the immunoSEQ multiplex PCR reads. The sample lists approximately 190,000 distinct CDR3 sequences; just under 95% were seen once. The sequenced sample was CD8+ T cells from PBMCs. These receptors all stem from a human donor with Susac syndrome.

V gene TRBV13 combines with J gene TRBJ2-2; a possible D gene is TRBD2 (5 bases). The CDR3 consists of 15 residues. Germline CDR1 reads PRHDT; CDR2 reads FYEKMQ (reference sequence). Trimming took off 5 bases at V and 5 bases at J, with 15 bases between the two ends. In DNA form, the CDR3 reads TGTGCCAGCAGCCCAATCGACTATCCGACCGGGGAGCTGTTTTTT. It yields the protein CASSPIDYPTGELFF.

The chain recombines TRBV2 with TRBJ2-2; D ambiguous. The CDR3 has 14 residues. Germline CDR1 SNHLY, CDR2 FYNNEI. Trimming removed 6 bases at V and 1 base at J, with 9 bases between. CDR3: CASRGWGNTGELFF. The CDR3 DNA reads TGTGCCAGCAGGGGTTGGGGGAACACCGGGGAGCTGTTTTTT.

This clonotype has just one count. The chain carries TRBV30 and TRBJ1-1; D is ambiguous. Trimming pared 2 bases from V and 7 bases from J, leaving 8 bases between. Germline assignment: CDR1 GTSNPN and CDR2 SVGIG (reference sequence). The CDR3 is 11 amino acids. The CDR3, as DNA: TGTGCCTGGAGTCCACAGCTTGAAGCTTTCTTT. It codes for CAWSPQLEAFF.

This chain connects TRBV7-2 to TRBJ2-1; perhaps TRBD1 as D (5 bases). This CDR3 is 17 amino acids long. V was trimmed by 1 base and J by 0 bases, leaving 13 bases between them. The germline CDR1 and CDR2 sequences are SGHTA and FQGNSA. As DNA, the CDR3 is TGTGCCAGCAGCTTAGGGGAACCAGGGATCTCCTACAATGAGCAGTTCTTC. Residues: CASSLGEPGISYNEQFF.

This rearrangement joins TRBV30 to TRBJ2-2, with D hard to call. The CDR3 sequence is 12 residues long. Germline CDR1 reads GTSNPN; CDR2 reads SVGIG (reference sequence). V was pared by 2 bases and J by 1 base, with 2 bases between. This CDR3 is CAWSQNTGELFF. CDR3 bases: TGTGCCTGGAGTCAGAACACCGGGGAGCTGTTTTTT.

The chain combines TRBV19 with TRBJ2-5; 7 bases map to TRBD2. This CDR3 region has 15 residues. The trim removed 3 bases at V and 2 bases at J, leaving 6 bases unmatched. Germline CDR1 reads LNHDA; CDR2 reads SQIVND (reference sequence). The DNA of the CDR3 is TGTGCCAGTAGTATTAGGCGGGAGAAGCAAGAGACCCAGTACTTC. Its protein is CASSIRREKQETQYF.

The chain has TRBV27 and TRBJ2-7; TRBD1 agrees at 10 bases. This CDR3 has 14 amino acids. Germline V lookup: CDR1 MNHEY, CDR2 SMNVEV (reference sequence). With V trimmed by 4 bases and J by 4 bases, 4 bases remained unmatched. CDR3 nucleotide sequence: TGTGCCAGCAGTTGGGACAGGGGCGGTTACGAGCAGTACTTC. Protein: CASSWDRGGYEQYF.

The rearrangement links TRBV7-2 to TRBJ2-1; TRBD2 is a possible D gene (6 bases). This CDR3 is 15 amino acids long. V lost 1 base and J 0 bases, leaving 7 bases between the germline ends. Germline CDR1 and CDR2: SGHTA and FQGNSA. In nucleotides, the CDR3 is TGTGCCAGCAGCTTAGGGGGACTCTCCTACAATGAGCAGTTCTTC. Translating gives CASSLGGLSYNEQFF.

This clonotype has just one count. The DNA of the CDR3 is TGCAGTGCTAGAGATCCCAGCTTGGGGGGGGGCAATGAGCAGTTCTTC. Translating it yields CSARDPSLGGGNEQFF. The chain joins TRBV20-1 to TRBJ2-1, with 7 bases matching TRBD2. The CDR3 loop spans 16 amino acids. Germline lookup yields CDR1 DFQATT and CDR2 SNEGSKA (reference sequence). Germline trimming cut 0 bases from V and 6 bases from J; bases unmatched to any gene: 11.

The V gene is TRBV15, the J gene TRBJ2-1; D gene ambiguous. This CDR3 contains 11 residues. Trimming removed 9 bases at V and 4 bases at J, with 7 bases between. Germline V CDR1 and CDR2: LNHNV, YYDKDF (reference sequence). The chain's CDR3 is CATSVYNEQFF. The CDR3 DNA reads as TGTGCCACTAGTGTGTACAATGAGCAGTTCTTC.

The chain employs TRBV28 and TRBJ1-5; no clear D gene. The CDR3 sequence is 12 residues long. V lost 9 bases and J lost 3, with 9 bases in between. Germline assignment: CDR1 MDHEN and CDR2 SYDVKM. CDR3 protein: CASRPYNQPQHF. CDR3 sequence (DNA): TGTGCCAGTCGTCCGTACAATCAGCCCCAGCATTTT.

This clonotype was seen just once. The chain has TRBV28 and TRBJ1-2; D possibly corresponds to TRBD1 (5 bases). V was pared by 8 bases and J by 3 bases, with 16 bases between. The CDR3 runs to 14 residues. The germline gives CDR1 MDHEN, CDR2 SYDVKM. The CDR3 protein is CASSQAIGYYGYTF. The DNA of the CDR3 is TGTGCCAGCTCACAGGCCATTGGATACTATGGCTACACCTTC.

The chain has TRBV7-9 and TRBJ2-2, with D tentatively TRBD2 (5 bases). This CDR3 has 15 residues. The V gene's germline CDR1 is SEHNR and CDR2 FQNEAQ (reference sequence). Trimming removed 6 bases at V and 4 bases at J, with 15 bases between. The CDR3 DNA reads TGTGCCAGCAGGGACCTGGACGGGGTCACCGGGGAGCTGTTTTTT. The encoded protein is CASRDLDGVTGELFF.

The CDR3 DNA follows: TGTGCCAGCAGCGTAGTACGTTGGGAGCCCCAGCATTTT. Translating gives CASSVVRWEPQHF. This chain uses TRBV9 with TRBJ1-5; D is ambiguous. Per germline, CDR1 SGDLS and CDR2 YYNGEE. Trimming left V 0 bases short and J 8 bases short, with 9 bases between. The CDR3 sequence is 13 residues long.

Here the CDR3 DNA reads TGCAGTGCTAGAGCTCTAGCGGGAGGGGAGACCCAGTACTTC. It encodes CSARALAGGETQYF. The chain joins TRBV20-1 to TRBJ2-5; 12 bases match TRBD2. Germline trimming cut 1 base from V and 5 bases from J; bases unmatched to any gene: 2. The CDR3 sequence is 14 residues long. Germline assignment: CDR1 DFQATT and CDR2 SNEGSKA (reference sequence).